This T cell receptor (beta chain) was obtained from a study of blood T cell repertoires in COVID-19. CDR3 length: 15 residues. With V trimmed by 4 bases and J by 8 bases, 8 bases remained unmatched. Germline V gives CDR1 LGHDT, CDR2 YNNKEL (reference sequence). Libraries were prepared by immunoSEQ multiplex PCR; TCRdb keeps only in-frame clonotypes and omits some of them. The repertoire holds 250,000 to 300,000 clones, with more than 70% as singletons. The rearrangement joins TRBV3-1 (or the pseudogene TRBV3-2) to TRBJ2-1; TRBD2 aligns across 10 bases. Sequencing was performed on peripheral blood. This receptor was taken from a woman aged 18 to 35 with acute or convalescent COVID-19. The CDR3 sequence is CASSPSGRAGDEQFF. The DNA for the CDR3 is TGTGCCAGCAGCCCCAGCGGGAGGGCCGGCGATGAGCAGTTCTTC.